These 6 T cell receptor beta chains came from one sample sequenced in a study of CD8 T cells in ankylosing spondylitis. TCRdb passed the 5' RACE reads through MiXCR, listing each CDR3 protein once. The sample includes about 130,000 distinct CDR3 sequences, roughly an eighth seen only once; the top ten take around 3%. Material: blood, either unsorted or a sorted T cell fraction (not recorded which). The origin of the receptors is a female donor with ankylosing spondylitis or in good health (not recorded which).

About this clonotype itself: Germline is not matched at one junction end, which may reflect a read error. V gene TRBV3-1 combines with J gene TRBJ1-1; 8 bases match TRBD1. The V gene's germline CDR1 is LGHDT and CDR2 YNNKEL (reference sequence). The CDR3 has 17 residues. The CDR3, as DNA: TGTGCCTGCAGCCAAGGGGACAGGAGGCGGAGGGGCACTGAAGCTTTCTTT. Protein: CACSQGDRRRRGTEAFF.

On this clonotype: Germline is not matched at one junction end, which may reflect a read error. The V call is TRBV9, the J call TRBJ1-4; D is undetermined. CDR3 length: 15 residues. Germline CDR1 is SGDLS and CDR2 is YYNGEE. The CDR3 DNA reads as TGTGCCAGCAGCGTTGGTACAGCCATTAATGAAAAACTGCTTTTT. Translating it yields CASSVGTAINEKLLF.

The rearrangement uses TRBV20-1 and TRBJ2-3, with 12 bases aligning to TRBD2. CDR3 length: 16 amino acids. J was trimmed by 8 bases and V by 2 bases; bases with no gene match: 11. CDR1 is DFQATT, CDR2 SNEGSKA, per germline (reference sequence). The CDR3 loop is CSARSELAGGTGTQYF. DNA of the CDR3: TGCAGTGCTAGATCTGAACTAGCGGGGGGCACGGGTACGCAGTATTTT.

This clonotype was detected many times. CDR3 nucleotides: TGTGCCAGCAGCTTAATGGGTTGGCAGTCTAGTGTAGATACGCAGTATTTT. Amino acids: CASSLMGWQSSVDTQYF. The chain uses TRBV7-3 and TRBJ2-3; D ambiguous. Germline CDR1 and CDR2: SGHTA and FQGTGA. Deletions cut 1 base from V and 5 bases from J, with 19 bases between. This CDR3 has 17 residues.

J is TRBJ2-1 and V is TRBV9, with D unresolved. Trimming pared 4 bases from V and 15 bases from J, leaving 20 bases between. Germline V gene sequence: CDR1 SGDLS, CDR2 YYNGEE. CDR3 length: 13 residues. The CDR3 nucleotides are TGTGCCAGCAGCCCCAGCAATACAAACCCCCCGTTCTTC. This sequence encodes CASSPSNTNPPFF.

The sample holds many counts of this clonotype. V and J are TRBV29-1 and TRBJ2-5, with D unclear. Trimming left V 7 bases short and J 5 bases short, with 17 bases between. The CDR3 runs 13 residues. Looked up from germline, CDR1 is SQVTM and CDR2 is ANQGSEA. The CDR3 DNA reads as TGCAGCGAAATTTCGCTTGGCGGCGAGACCCAGTACTTC. It yields the protein CSEISLGGETQYF.